One and the same sample provided the 25 T cell receptor beta chains below, sequenced in a study of CD8 T cells in Susac syndrome. RNA totalling roughly 0.45 to 1 ug underwent reverse transcription with random hexamers. TCRdb called the immunoSEQ multiplex PCR reads again in MiXCR, with one record for every CDR3 protein. The sample has roughly 200,000 distinct CDR3 sequences, approximately 94% seen once. Sequencing used CD4+ T cells from PBMCs. These receptors all come from a human donor in good health.

The genes are TRBV6-6 and TRBJ2-1; maybe TRBD2 (5 bases). CDR1 is MNHNY, CDR2 SVGAGI, per germline (reference sequence). Trimming pared 5 bases from V and 3 bases from J, leaving 14 bases between. The CDR3 sequence is 15 residues long. The CDR3 loop reads CASSTRGVLYNEQFF. The CDR3 DNA reads TGTGCCAGCAGTACCCGGGGAGTCCTCTACAATGAGCAGTTCTTC.

This chain uses TRBV3-1 with TRBJ2-7; D is unresolved. V was shortened by 4 bases and J by 2 bases, with 9 bases between the two germline ends. Per the germline V gene, CDR1 is LGHDT and CDR2 is YNNKEL (reference sequence). The CDR3 is made up of 13 amino acids. The CDR3 nucleotides read TGTGCCAGCAGCCCCGGCCGGGCCTACGAGCAGTACGTC. Translating it yields CASSPGRAYEQYV.

This clonotype came up a few times. The V call is TRBV4-3, the J call TRBJ1-2, with D uncertain. The CDR3 consists of 13 residues. The V end lost 4 bases, the J end lost 5 bases, and 11 bases lay between the germline ends. CDR1 is LGHNA and CDR2 is YSLEER in the germline V gene. CDR3: CASSPDGRYGYTF. CDR3 nucleotide sequence: TGCGCCAGCAGCCCCGACGGCCGATATGGCTACACCTTC.

This rearrangement joins TRBV5-1 to TRBJ1-6; unclear D gene. This CDR3 region has 15 residues. V gave up 0 bases and J gave up 6 bases, with 10 bases separating them. CDR1 is SGHRS, CDR2 YFSETQ, per germline. Written as DNA, the CDR3 is TGCGCCAGCAGCTTGGACGGGCAGCCTAATTCACCCCTCCACTTT. Translating gives CASSLDGQPNSPLHF. The full variable domain, completed using reference TRBV5-1 and TRBJ1-6, is KAGVTQTPRYLIKTRGQQVTLSCSPISGHRSVSWYQQTPGQGLQFLFEYFSETQRNKGNFPGRFSGRQFSNSRSEMNVSTLELGDSALYLCASSLDGQPNSPLHFGNGTRLTVT.

The chain recombines TRBV4-3 with TRBJ2-3; D not certain. This CDR3 is built from 14 residues. Trimming pared 0 bases from V and 2 bases from J, leaving 6 bases between. Germline CDR1 and CDR2: LGHNA and YSLEER. Here the CDR3 DNA reads TGCGCCAGCAGCCAAGACTACAACACAGATACGCAGTATTTT. It codes for CASSQDYNTDTQYF.

This chain connects TRBV2 to TRBJ1-2; 7 nucleotides align to TRBD1. Germline V gene sequence: CDR1 SNHLY, CDR2 FYNNEI. J gave up 4 bases and V 6 bases, and 8 bases lay outside the gene matches. The length of the CDR3 is 14 residues. The CDR3 is CASRGDRLLYGYTF. CDR3 bases: TGTGCCAGCAGGGGGGACAGACTACTCTATGGCTACACCTTC.

The CDR3 spells CASSLGRDGNYGYTF. Here the CDR3 DNA reads TGTGCCAGCAGCTTAGGGCGGGACGGCAACTATGGCTACACCTTC. This chain joins TRBV7-8 and TRBJ1-2; TRBD1 is a possible D gene (5 bases). The germline V gene has CDR1 SGHVS and CDR2 FQNEAQ. CDR3 length: 15 residues. V was cut by 1 base and J by 2 bases, with 11 bases left in between.

This clonotype is a singleton in its sample. The rearrangement joins TRBV15 to TRBJ2-7; 7 bases map to TRBD2. V gave up 0 bases and J gave up 0 bases; unmatched junction bases: 5. CDR1 LNHNV and CDR2 YYDKDF come from the germline V gene (reference sequence). This CDR3 spans 16 amino acids. The CDR3 loop is CATSRESGGSSYEQYF. The CDR3 DNA is TGTGCCACCAGCAGAGAATCGGGGGGAAGCTCCTACGAGCAGTACTTC. The variable domain in full, with the rest retrieved from reference TRBV15 and TRBJ2-7, is DAMVIQNPRYQVTQFGKPVTLSCSQTLNHNVMYWYQQKSSQAPKLLFHYYDKDFNNEADTPDNFQSRRPNTSFCFLDIRSPGLGDTAMYLCATSRESGGSSYEQYFGPGTRLTVT.

The genes are TRBV6-6 and TRBJ1-2; 9 positions agree with TRBD1. The V gene end was trimmed by 3 bases and the J gene end by 8 bases; junction bases not matched to a gene: 4. This CDR3 comprises 13 residues. Germline V gene data show CDR1 as MNHNY and CDR2 as SVGAGI (reference sequence). CDR3 region: CASSYPGQGGYTF. CDR3 DNA: TGTGCCAGCAGTTATCCGGGACAGGGAGGCTACACCTTC.

The V call is TRBV19, the J call TRBJ2-5; TRBD1 is a possible D gene (6 bases). V lost 4 bases and J lost 4, with 10 bases in between. This CDR3 region has 13 residues. CDR1 is LNHDA and CDR2 is SQIVND in the germline V gene (reference sequence). The CDR3 spells CASSKQGGETQYF. CDR3 DNA: TGTGCCAGTAGTAAACAGGGCGGAGAGACCCAGTACTTC. Using reference TRBV19 and TRBJ2-5 for the parts outside the CDR3, the full variable domain is DGGITQSPKYLFRKEGQNVTLSCEQNLNHDAMYWYRQDPGQGLRLIYYSQIVNDFQKGDIAEGYSVSREKKESFPLTVTSAQKNPTAFYLCASSKQGGETQYFGPGTRLLVL.

The CDR3 spells CASSPPSLRGDTQYF. CDR3 nucleotides: TGTGCCAGCAGCCCCCCCAGCCTAAGGGGAGATACGCAGTATTTT. The rearrangement joins TRBV7-2 to TRBJ2-3; possibly TRBD1 for D (5 bases). Germline V gene lookup returns CDR1 SGHTA and CDR2 FQGNSA. V was pared by 5 bases and J by 5 bases, with 17 bases between. The length of the CDR3 is 15 residues.

The CDR3, as DNA: TGTGCCAGCAGCTTAGCGGGCAGTACGGTGCCTTACGAGCAGTACTTC. The encoded protein is CASSLAGSTVPYEQYF. The genes are TRBV7-8 and TRBJ2-7, with D uncertain. In germline, CDR1 is SGHVS, CDR2 FQNEAQ. The CDR3 has 16 residues. The germline V and J ends were trimmed by 0 bases and 4 bases, with 16 bases remaining between them.

The chain recombines TRBV5-1 with TRBJ2-1; the D is unclear. The ends were cut back, 2 bases at V and 8 bases at J, with 8 bases in the middle. The CDR3 spans 12 residues. Germline V lookup: CDR1 SGHRS, CDR2 YFSETQ. The CDR3 sequence is CASSLVNHEQFF. DNA of the CDR3: TGCGCCAGCAGCTTAGTAAATCATGAGCAGTTCTTC.

CDR3 sequence reads: CASSLRTGRTDTQYF. CDR3 DNA: TGTGCCAGCAGCCTAAGGACAGGCCGCACAGATACGCAGTATTTT. V gene TRBV7-2 combines with J gene TRBJ2-3, with 7 bases identical to TRBD1. The V gene end was trimmed by 5 bases and the J gene end by 1 base; junction bases not matched to a gene: 6. From germline, CDR1 is SGHTA and CDR2 FQGNSA. The CDR3 loop spans 15 amino acids.

This clonotype showed up just once. V gene TRBV7-8 combines with J gene TRBJ2-3, with no clear D. Germline V gives CDR1 SGHVS, CDR2 FQNEAQ. This CDR3 has 13 amino acids. Deletions cut 7 bases from V and 7 bases from J, with 15 bases between. CDR3 in DNA: TGTGCCAGCACCGAAACAAACCTAAATACGCAGTATTTT. This translates into CASTETNLNTQYF.

This sequence joins TRBV5-1 and TRBJ2-1; unclear D gene. Looked up from germline, CDR1 is SGHRS and CDR2 is YFSETQ. Trimming took 5 bases from V and 7 from J, leaving 10 bases between them. The CDR3 is 12 amino acids. The CDR3 sequence is CASSKVLNEQFF. The DNA of the CDR3 is TGCGCCAGCAGTAAGGTCCTGAATGAGCAGTTCTTC.

This chain connects TRBV3-1 to TRBJ2-3; 8 bases line up with TRBD2. J lost 4 bases, V lost 3 bases, and 6 bases had no gene match. Germline V lookup: CDR1 LGHDT, CDR2 YNNKEL (reference sequence). The CDR3 covers 15 residues. In DNA form, the CDR3 reads TGTGCCAGCAGCCAGCGGGGGGCCCACCCAGATACGCAGTATTTT. This codes for CASSQRGAHPDTQYF.

The chain couples TRBV29-1 to TRBJ1-2; D unclear. V was pared by 7 bases and J by 2 bases, with 11 bases between. The germline V gene has CDR1 SQVTM and CDR2 ANQGSEA. The CDR3 loop spans 12 amino acids. CDR3 loop: CSATTTNYGYTF. CDR3 DNA sequence: TGCAGCGCCACGACAACAAACTATGGCTACACCTTC.

CDR3 sequence reads: CASSLGTGNTEAFF. The CDR3 DNA sequence: TGTGCCAGCAGCTTGGGGACAGGGAACACTGAAGCTTTCTTT. The chain links TRBV5-6 to TRBJ1-1; 7 nucleotides line up with TRBD1. Germline CDR1 is SGHDT and CDR2 is YYEEEE. The V and J ends lost 0 bases and 1 base, in that order; junction bases with no gene match: 0. This CDR3 is built from 14 residues.

The chain recombines TRBV4-3 with TRBJ2-7, with D hard to call. There are 16 residues in the CDR3. Per the germline V gene, CDR1 is LGHNA and CDR2 is YSLEER. V lost 0 bases and J lost 0, with 12 bases in between. This chain's CDR3 is CASSQDPLPSSYEQYV. CDR3 nucleotide sequence: TGCGCCAGCAGCCAAGATCCACTTCCGAGCTCCTACGAGCAGTACGTC.

The rearrangement joins TRBV28 to TRBJ1-6; 7 nucleotides match TRBD1. The CDR3 is 13 amino acids. Per germline, CDR1 MDHEN and CDR2 SYDVKM. V lost 2 bases, J lost 15 bases, and 7 bases stayed unmatched. The CDR3, as DNA: TGTGCCAGCAGTTTAATCCGGACAGGCGGCCTCCACTTT. Protein product: CASSLIRTGGLHF.

The chain links TRBV5-1 to TRBJ1-1; TRBD1 is a possible D gene (6 bases). The V end was cut by 2 bases, the J end by 1 base, with 12 bases between. The length of the CDR3 is 15 residues. Germline assignment: CDR1 SGHRS and CDR2 YFSETQ. The CDR3 region is CASSFTGPGNTEAFF. DNA of the CDR3: TGCGCCAGCAGCTTTACAGGGCCCGGGAACACTGAAGCTTTCTTT.

The chain uses TRBV27 and TRBJ2-6; D is unclear. The germline V gene encodes CDR1 MNHEY and CDR2 SMNVEV (reference sequence). With 2 bases removed from V and 0 bases from J, the gap between germline ends came to 5 bases. The CDR3 has 15 amino acids. CDR3 residues: CASSLISSGANVLTF. DNA for the CDR3: TGTGCCAGCAGTTTAATCAGCTCTGGGGCCAACGTCCTGACTTTC.

CDR3 nucleotides: TGTGCCAGCAGCCCCCAGGACAGGGGCCTGAATGAGCAGTTCTTC. Amino acids: CASSPQDRGLNEQFF. J is TRBJ2-1 and V is TRBV9, with 9 bases aligning to TRBD1. Germline V CDR1 and CDR2: SGDLS, YYNGEE. There are 15 residues in the CDR3. V was clipped by 4 bases and J by 7 bases; unmatched bases: 9.

The J gene is TRBJ1-2, the V gene TRBV7-2; possible D gene TRBD1, 5 bases. Trimming stripped 6 bases from V and 8 bases from J, with 16 bases between. The germline V gene has CDR1 SGHTA and CDR2 FQGNSA. This CDR3 is 13 amino acids long. CDR3 bases: TGTGCCAGCAGTCCTGACAGTCTGGGCGGCTACACCTTC. Translated: CASSPDSLGGYTF.